Given below is one T cell receptor beta chain in context. This sample stems from a study of blood T cell repertoires in COVID-19. Study background: The United States, Italy and Spain were the sources of the acute and convalescent COVID-19 samples.

Allocation to cohorts depended on clinical history reported by the participants. Some clones are missing from TCRdb's copy, which holds only in-frame ones; the method was immunoSEQ multiplex PCR. The sample holds about 280,000 clones, 75% to 90% seen once. V lost 6 bases, J lost 7 bases, and 12 bases stayed unmatched. This CDR3 is built from 16 residues. The germline V gene has CDR1 SGHTA and CDR2 FQGNSA. Sequencing was carried out using PBMCs or T cells enriched from blood (not recorded which). The receptor comes from a woman aged 45-65 years who had recovered from COVID-19. This chain joins TRBV7-2 and TRBJ1-2; 12 nucleotides align to TRBD1. The CDR3 sequence: CASSPRGTGGLRGYTF. CDR3 DNA: TGTGCCAGCAGTCCCAGGGGGACAGGGGGCTTACGTGGCTACACCTTC.